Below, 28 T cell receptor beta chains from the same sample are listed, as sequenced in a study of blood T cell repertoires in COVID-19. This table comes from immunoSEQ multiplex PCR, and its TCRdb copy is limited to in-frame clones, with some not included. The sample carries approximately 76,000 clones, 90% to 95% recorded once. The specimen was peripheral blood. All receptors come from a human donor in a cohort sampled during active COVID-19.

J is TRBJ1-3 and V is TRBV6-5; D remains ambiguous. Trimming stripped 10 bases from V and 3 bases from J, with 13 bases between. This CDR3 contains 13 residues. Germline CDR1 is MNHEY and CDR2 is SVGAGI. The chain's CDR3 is CATNRGFGNTIYF. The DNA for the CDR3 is TGTGCCACCAACCGGGGTTTTGGAAACACCATATATTTT.

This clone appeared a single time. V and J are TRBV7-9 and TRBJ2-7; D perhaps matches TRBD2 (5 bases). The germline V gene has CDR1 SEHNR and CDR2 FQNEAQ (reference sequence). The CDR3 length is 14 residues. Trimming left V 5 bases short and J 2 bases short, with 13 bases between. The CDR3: CASSPPGIAYEQYF. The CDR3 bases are TGTGCCAGCAGCCCCCCCGGGATTGCCTACGAGCAGTACTTC. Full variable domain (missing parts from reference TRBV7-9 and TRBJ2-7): DTGVSQNPRHKITKRGQNVTFRCDPISEHNRLYWYRQTLGQGPEFLTYFQNEAQLEKSRLLSDRFSAERPKGSFSTLEIQRTEQGDSAMYLCASSPPGIAYEQYFGPGTRLTVT.

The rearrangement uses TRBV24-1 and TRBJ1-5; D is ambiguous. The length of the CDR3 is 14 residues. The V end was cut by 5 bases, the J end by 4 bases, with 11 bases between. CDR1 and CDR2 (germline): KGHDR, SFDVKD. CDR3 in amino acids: CATSAGGPNQPQHF. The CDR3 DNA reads TGTGCCACCAGTGCTGGAGGCCCAAATCAGCCCCAGCATTTT.

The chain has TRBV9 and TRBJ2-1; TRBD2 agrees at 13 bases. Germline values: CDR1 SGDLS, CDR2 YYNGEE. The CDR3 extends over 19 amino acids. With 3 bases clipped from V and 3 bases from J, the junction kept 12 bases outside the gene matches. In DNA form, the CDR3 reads TGTGCCAGCAGCGGAGGTCCCCGAGGGACTAGCGGGGACTACAATGAGCAGTTCTTC. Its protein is CASSGGPRGTSGDYNEQFF.

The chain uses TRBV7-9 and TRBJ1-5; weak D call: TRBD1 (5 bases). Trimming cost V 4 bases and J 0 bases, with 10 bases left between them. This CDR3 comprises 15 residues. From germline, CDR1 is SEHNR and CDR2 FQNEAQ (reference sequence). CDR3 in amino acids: CASSSGGFSNQPQHF. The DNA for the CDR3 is TGTGCCAGCAGCTCCGGGGGGTTTAGCAATCAGCCCCAGCATTTT.

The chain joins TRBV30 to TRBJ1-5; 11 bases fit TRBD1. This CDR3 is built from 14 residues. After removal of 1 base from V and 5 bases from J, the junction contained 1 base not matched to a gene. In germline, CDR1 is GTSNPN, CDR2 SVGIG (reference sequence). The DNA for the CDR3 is TGTGCCTGGAGTGGGACAGGGGGCCATCAGCCCCAGCATTTT. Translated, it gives CAWSGTGGHQPQHF.

The CDR3 bases are TGTGCCAGCAGCTTATTGGGGCGCACGGCTGGAAACACCATATATTTT. As protein: CASSLLGRTAGNTIYF. The chain links TRBV7-8 to TRBJ1-3, with D tentatively TRBD1 (5 bases). Trimming removed 2 bases at V and 2 bases at J, with 13 bases between. This CDR3 is 16 amino acids long. Per the germline V gene, CDR1 is SGHVS and CDR2 is FQNEAQ.

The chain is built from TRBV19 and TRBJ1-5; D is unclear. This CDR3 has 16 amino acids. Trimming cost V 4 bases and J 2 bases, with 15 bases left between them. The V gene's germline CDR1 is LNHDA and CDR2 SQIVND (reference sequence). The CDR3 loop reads CASSRPRAGGNQPQHF. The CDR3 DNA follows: TGTGCCAGTAGTAGGCCGCGGGCGGGAGGCAATCAGCCCCAGCATTTT.

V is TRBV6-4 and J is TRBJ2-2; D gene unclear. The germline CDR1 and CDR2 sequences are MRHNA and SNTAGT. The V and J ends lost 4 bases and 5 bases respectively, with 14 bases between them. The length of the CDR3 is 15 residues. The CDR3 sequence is CASSVFPGGTGELFF. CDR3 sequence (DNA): TGTGCCAGCAGTGTTTTCCCGGGTGGTACCGGGGAGCTGTTTTTT.

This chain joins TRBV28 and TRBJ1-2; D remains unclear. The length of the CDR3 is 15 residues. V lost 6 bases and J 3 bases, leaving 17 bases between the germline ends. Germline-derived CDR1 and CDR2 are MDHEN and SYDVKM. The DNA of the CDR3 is TGTGCCAGCAGGACCCTGAAAACCCGGGACTATGGCTACACCTTC. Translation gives CASRTLKTRDYGYTF.

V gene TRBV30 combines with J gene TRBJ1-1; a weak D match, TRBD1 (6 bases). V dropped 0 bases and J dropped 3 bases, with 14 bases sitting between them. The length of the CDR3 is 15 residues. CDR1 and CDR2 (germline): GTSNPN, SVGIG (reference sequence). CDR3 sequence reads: CAWSVRARGYTEAFF. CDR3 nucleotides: TGTGCCTGGAGTGTACGGGCCAGGGGCTACACTGAAGCTTTCTTT.

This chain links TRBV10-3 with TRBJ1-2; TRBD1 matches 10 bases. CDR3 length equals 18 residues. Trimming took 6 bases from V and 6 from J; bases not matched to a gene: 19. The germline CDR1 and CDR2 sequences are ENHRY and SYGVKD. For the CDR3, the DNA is TGTGCCATCAGGGCGGGACAGGGGTCGCCCGAAGCGGGGAATGGCTACACCTTC. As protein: CAIRAGQGSPEAGNGYTF.

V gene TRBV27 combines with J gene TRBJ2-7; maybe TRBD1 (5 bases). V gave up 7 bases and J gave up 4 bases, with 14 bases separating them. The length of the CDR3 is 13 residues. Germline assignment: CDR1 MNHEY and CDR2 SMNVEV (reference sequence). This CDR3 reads CASKRRAGYEQYF. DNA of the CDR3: TGTGCCAGCAAAAGAAGGGCAGGGTACGAGCAGTACTTC.

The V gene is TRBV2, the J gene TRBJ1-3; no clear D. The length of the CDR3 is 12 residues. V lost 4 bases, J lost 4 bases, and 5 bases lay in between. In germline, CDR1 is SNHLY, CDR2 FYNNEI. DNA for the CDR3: TGTGCCAGCAGTGGTCTGGGAAACACCATATATTTT. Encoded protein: CASSGLGNTIYF.

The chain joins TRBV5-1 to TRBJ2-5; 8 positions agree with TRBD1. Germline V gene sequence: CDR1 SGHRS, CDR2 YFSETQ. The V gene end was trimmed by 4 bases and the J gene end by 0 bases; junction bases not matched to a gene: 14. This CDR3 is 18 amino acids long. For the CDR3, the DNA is TGCGCCAGCAGCCAGCCCGCTGACAGGGGATCGTACCAAGAGACCCAGTACTTC. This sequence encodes CASSQPADRGSYQETQYF.

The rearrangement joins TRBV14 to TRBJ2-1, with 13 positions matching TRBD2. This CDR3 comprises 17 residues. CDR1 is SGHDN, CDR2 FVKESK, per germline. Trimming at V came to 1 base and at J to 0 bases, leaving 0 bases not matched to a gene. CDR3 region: CASSQGTSGSSYNEQFF. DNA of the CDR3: TGTGCCAGCAGCCAAGGGACTAGCGGGAGCTCCTACAATGAGCAGTTCTTC.

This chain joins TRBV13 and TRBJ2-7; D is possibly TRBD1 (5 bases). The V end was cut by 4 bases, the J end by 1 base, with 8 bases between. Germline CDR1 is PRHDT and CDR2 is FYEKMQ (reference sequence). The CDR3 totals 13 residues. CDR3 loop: CASSSRQSYEQYF. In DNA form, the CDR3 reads TGTGCCAGCAGCTCCCGACAGTCCTACGAGCAGTACTTC.

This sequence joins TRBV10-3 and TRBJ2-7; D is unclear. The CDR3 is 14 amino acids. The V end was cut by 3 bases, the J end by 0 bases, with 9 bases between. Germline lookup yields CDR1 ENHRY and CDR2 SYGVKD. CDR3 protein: CAISDADNSYEQYF. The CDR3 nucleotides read TGTGCCATCAGTGATGCCGACAACTCCTACGAGCAGTACTTC.

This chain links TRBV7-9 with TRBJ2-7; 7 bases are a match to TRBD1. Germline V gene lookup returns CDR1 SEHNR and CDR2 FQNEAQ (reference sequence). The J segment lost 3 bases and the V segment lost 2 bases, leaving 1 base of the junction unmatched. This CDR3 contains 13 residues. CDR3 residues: CASSLPGGYEQYF. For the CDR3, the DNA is TGTGCCAGCAGCTTACCAGGGGGCTACGAGCAGTACTTC.

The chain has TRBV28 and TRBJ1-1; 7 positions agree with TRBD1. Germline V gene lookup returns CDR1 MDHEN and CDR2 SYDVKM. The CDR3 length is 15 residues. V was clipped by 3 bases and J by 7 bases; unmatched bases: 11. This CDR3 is CASSFYATGAGEAFF. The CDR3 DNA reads TGTGCCAGCAGTTTCTACGCAACAGGGGCAGGTGAAGCTTTCTTT.

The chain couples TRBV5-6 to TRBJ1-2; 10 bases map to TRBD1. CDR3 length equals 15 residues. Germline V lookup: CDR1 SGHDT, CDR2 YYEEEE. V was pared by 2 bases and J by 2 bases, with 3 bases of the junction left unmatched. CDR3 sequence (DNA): TGTGCCAGCAGCTTAGCGGGACAGGGGAACTATGGCTACACCTTC. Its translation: CASSLAGQGNYGYTF. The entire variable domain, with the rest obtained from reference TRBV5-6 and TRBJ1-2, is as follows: DAGVTQSPTHLIKTRGQQVTLRCSPKSGHDTVSWYQQALGQGPQFIFQYYEEEERQRGNFPDRFSGHQFPNYSSELNVNALLLGDSALYLCASSLAGQGNYGYTFGSGTRLTVV.

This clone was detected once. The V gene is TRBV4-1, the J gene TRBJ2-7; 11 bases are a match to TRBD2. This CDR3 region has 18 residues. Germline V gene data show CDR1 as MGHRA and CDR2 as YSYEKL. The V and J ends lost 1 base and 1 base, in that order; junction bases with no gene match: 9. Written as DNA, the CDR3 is TGCGCCAGCAGCCAAGGAACTAGCGGGGGAATATTGTCCTACGAGCAGTACTTC. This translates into CASSQGTSGGILSYEQYF.

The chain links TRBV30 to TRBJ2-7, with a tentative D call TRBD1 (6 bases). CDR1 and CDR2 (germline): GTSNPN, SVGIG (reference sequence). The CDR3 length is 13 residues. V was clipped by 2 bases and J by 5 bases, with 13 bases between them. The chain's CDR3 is CAWSMAGVNEQYF. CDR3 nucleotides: TGTGCCTGGAGTATGGCAGGGGTTAACGAGCAGTACTTC.

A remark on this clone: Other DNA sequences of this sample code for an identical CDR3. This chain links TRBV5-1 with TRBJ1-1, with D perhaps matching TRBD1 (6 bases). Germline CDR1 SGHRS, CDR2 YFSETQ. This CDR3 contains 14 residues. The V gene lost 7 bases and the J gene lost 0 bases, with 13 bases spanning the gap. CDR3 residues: CASSPGTLNTEAFF. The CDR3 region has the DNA TGCGCCAGCTCCCCAGGGACACTGAACACTGAAGCTTTCTTT.

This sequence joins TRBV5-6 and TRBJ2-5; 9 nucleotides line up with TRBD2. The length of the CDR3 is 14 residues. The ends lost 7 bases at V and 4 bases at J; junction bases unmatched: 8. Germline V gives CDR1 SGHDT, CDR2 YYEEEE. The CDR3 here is CASRGAGGLETQYF. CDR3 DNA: TGTGCCAGCCGGGGAGCGGGGGGCCTAGAGACCCAGTACTTC. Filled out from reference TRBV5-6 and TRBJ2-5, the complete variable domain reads DAGVTQSPTHLIKTRGQQVTLRCSPKSGHDTVSWYQQALGQGPQFIFQYYEEEERQRGNFPDRFSGHQFPNYSSELNVNALLLGDSALYLCASRGAGGLETQYFGPGTRLLVL.

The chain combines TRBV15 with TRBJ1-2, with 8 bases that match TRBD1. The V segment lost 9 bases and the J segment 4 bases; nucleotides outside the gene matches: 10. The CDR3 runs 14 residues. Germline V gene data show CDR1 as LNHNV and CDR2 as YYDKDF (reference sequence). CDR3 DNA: TGTGCCACAGCCCCCGACAGGGGAGTCTATGGCTACACCTTC. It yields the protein CATAPDRGVYGYTF.

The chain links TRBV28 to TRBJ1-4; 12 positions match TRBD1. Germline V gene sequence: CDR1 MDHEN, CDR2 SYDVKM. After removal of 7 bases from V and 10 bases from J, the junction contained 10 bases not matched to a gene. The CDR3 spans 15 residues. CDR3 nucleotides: TGTGCCAGCACTGCAAGGGGACAGGGGGCCGGAAAACTGTTTTTT. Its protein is CASTARGQGAGKLFF.

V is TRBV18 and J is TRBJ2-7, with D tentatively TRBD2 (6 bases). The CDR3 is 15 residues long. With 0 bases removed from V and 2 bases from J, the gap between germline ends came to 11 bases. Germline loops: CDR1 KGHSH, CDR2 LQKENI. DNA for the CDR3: TGTGCCAGCTCACCACCGACCGGGGGTCCCTACGAGCAGTACTTC. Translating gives CASSPPTGGPYEQYF.